This is a list of T cell receptor beta chains from one sample in a study of OX40 agonist ivuxolimab in advanced cancers. The assay was immunoSEQ multiplex PCR, and TCRdb's table has in-frame clones only and misses some. The sample has approximately 92,000 clones, approximately 94% seen once. The sequences come from CD4+ or CD8+ T cells sorted from blood, collected in a trial of the OX40 agonist ivuxolimab. Receptors were obtained from an adult with an advanced solid tumor such as melanoma, head and neck, liver or kidney cancer. The CDR3 runs from the conserved cysteine through the conserved F or W. Each record gives: V gene, CDR3 length, clone size, D gene, J gene, CDR3 protein, CDR3 DNA. A D gene is named only where the DNA matches it firmly. Clone size, where shown, is once, few, many, or a class for clones that have expanded.

V: TRBV5-1; length: 13; size: -; D: -; J: TRBJ2-5; CDR3: CASSLKSRETQYF; DNA: TGCGCCAGCAGCTTAAAATCGAGGGAGACCCAGTACTTC
V: TRBV7-9; length: 12; size: -; D: -; J: TRBJ1-1; CDR3: CASSPPGREAFF; DNA: TGTGCCAGCAGCCCCCCCGGGAGGGAAGCTTTCTTT
V: TRBV7-9; length: 15; size: -; D: -; J: TRBJ2-1; CDR3: CASSLPQLAYNEQFF; DNA: TGTGCCAGCAGCTTACCCCAACTAGCCTACAATGAGCAGTTCTTC
V: TRBV28; length: 14; size: -; D: -; J: TRBJ1-2; CDR3: CASSSPRGDYGYTF; DNA: TGTGCCAGCAGTAGCCCAAGGGGGGACTATGGCTACACCTTC
V: TRBV19; length: 13; size: once; D: -; J: TRBJ1-2; CDR3: CASSLGIGHGYTF; DNA: TGTGCCAGTAGCCTTGGGATCGGTCATGGCTACACCTTC
V: TRBV4-1; length: 19; size: -; D: TRBD2; J: TRBJ2-7; CDR3: CASSFEPPQLAEIIYEQYF; DNA: TGCGCCAGCAGCTTTGAACCCCCCCAACTAGCGGAGATAATCTACGAGCAGTACTTC
V: TRBV4-1; length: 14; size: -; D: TRBD1; J: TRBJ2-1; CDR3: CASSPGQGSNEQFF; DNA: TGCGCCAGCAGCCCGGGACAGGGAAGCAATGAGCAGTTCTTC
V: TRBV6-5; length: 12; size: -; D: -; J: TRBJ2-7; CDR3: CASSYSVYEQYF; DNA: TGTGCCAGCAGTTACTCCGTCTACGAGCAGTACTTC
V: TRBV28; length: 15; size: -; D: TRBD1; J: TRBJ1-6; CDR3: CASSLSTGVDSPLHF; DNA: TGTGCCAGCAGTTTATCGACAGGGGTTGATTCACCCCTCCACTTT
V: TRBV7-9; length: 14; size: -; D: -; J: TRBJ2-7; CDR3: CASSSRAKSYEQYF; DNA: TGTGCCAGCAGCTCTCGCGCAAAATCCTACGAGCAGTACTTC
V: TRBV27; length: 11; size: -; D: -; J: TRBJ2-7; CDR3: CATVRGYEQYF; DNA: TGTGCCACCGTCCGGGGCTACGAGCAGTACTTC
V: TRBV27; length: 12; size: -; D: -; J: TRBJ2-7; CDR3: CASSLRGAEQYF; DNA: TGTGCCAGCAGTTTAAGGGGGGCCGAGCAGTACTTC
V: TRBV7-9; length: 14; size: -; D: -; J: TRBJ1-3; CDR3: CASSLGTVRNTIYF; DNA: TGTGCCAGCAGCTTAGGGACGGTGAGAAACACCATATATTTT
V: TRBV7-9; length: 16; size: -; D: -; J: TRBJ2-7; CDR3: CASSTPWETVGGEQYF; DNA: TGTGCCAGCAGCACACCCTGGGAGACGGTGGGTGGCGAGCAGTACTTC
V: TRBV28; length: 14; size: -; D: -; J: TRBJ2-7; CDR3: CASSLSREGDEQYF; DNA: TGTGCCAGCAGTTTATCTAGAGAGGGCGACGAGCAGTACTTC
V: TRBV5-1; length: 16; size: -; D: -; J: TRBJ2-6; CDR3: CASSLMGGAGANVLTF; DNA: TGCGCCAGCAGCTTGATGGGAGGAGCTGGGGCCAACGTCCTGACTTTC
V: TRBV28; length: 10; size: -; D: -; J: TRBJ2-7; CDR3: CASSTLEQYF; DNA: TGTGCCAGCAGTACGCTTGAGCAGTACTTC
V: TRBV4-1; length: 14; size: -; D: -; J: TRBJ1-5; CDR3: CASSQDGGNQPQHF; DNA: TGCGCCAGCAGCCAGGACGGGGGGAATCAGCCCCAGCATTTT
V: TRBV5-6; length: 15; size: -; D: -; J: TRBJ1-4; CDR3: CASRTLAGASEKLFF; DNA: TGTGCCAGCAGGACTCTCGCGGGGGCATCGGAAAAACTGTTTTTT
V: TRBV6-4; length: 13; size: -; D: -; J: TRBJ2-2; CDR3: CASMDGNTGELFF; DNA: TGTGCCAGCATGGACGGGAACACCGGGGAGCTGTTTTTT
V: TRBV9; length: 13; size: -; D: -; J: TRBJ2-1; CDR3: CASSARSYNEQFF; DNA: TGTGCCAGCAGCGCCCGCTCCTACAATGAGCAGTTCTTC
V: TRBV6-1; length: 13; size: -; D: -; J: TRBJ2-7; CDR3: CASRPGSYYEQYF; DNA: TGTGCCAGCAGGCCAGGGTCTTACTACGAGCAGTACTTC
V: TRBV4-3; length: 15; size: -; D: -; J: TRBJ2-7; CDR3: CASSPGPRRTYEQYF; DNA: TGCGCCAGCAGCCCAGGGCCCCGCAGGACCTACGAGCAGTACTTC
V: TRBV4-1; length: 15; size: -; D: -; J: TRBJ1-2; CDR3: CASSQDAEDNVGYTF; DNA: TGCGCCAGCAGCCAAGATGCTGAGGACAATGTTGGCTACACCTTC
V: TRBV4-1; length: 19; size: -; D: -; J: TRBJ1-4; CDR3: CASSQETASTWQGSEKLFF; DNA: TGCGCCAGCAGCCAAGAGACGGCTTCAACTTGGCAGGGGAGTGAAAAACTGTTTTTT
V: TRBV5-1; length: 12; size: -; D: -; J: TRBJ2-1; CDR3: CASSWDYNEQFF; DNA: TGCGCCAGCAGCTGGGACTACAATGAGCAGTTCTTC
V: TRBV4-2; length: 15; size: -; D: -; J: TRBJ1-5; CDR3: CASSQDTDSNQPQHF; DNA: TGTGCCAGCAGCCAAGATACGGATAGCAATCAGCCCCAGCATTTT
V: TRBV19; length: 16; size: -; D: TRBD2; J: TRBJ2-5; CDR3: CASSIGASGRLETQYF; DNA: TGTGCCAGTAGTATAGGAGCTAGCGGGAGGTTAGAGACCCAGTACTTC
V: TRBV28; length: 15; size: -; D: -; J: TRBJ2-1; CDR3: CATLRNADSYNEQFF; DNA: TGTGCCACCCTAAGAAATGCGGACTCCTACAATGAGCAGTTCTTC
V: TRBV7-8; length: 14; size: -; D: -; J: TRBJ1-1; CDR3: CASGPARGNTEAFF; DNA: TGTGCCAGCGGCCCCGCCCGGGGGAACACTGAAGCTTTCTTT
V: TRBV1; length: 16; size: -; D: -; J: TRBJ2-5; CDR3: CTSSQTAGGPQETQYF; DNA: TGCACCAGCAGCCAAACAGCGGGAGGGCCCCAAGAGACCCAGTACTTC
V: TRBV19; length: 11; size: -; D: -; J: TRBJ1-2; CDR3: CASRTVYGYTF; DNA: TGTGCCAGTAGGACAGTCTATGGCTACACCTTC
V: TRBV27; length: 16; size: -; D: -; J: TRBJ2-5; CDR3: CASSSHLDNAGETQYF; DNA: TGTGCCAGCAGTTCCCACCTCGACAACGCTGGGGAGACCCAGTACTTC
V: TRBV15; length: 16; size: -; D: TRBD1; J: TRBJ1-1; CDR3: CATSRVGTDRITEAFF; DNA: TGTGCCACCAGCAGAGTGGGGACGGACAGGATTACTGAAGCTTTCTTT
V: TRBV7-9; length: 15; size: -; D: -; J: TRBJ2-3; CDR3: CASSLQWGSADTQYF; DNA: TGTGCCAGCAGCTTGCAATGGGGTTCGGCAGATACGCAGTATTTT
V: TRBV7-9; length: 13; size: -; D: TRBD2; J: TRBJ2-7; CDR3: CASRVAGAYEQYF; DNA: TGTGCCAGCAGAGTAGCGGGAGCCTACGAGCAGTACTTC
V: TRBV7-9; length: 15; size: -; D: -; J: TRBJ2-3; CDR3: CASSTTGDRTDTQYF; DNA: TGTGCCAGCAGCACAACAGGAGACCGCACAGATACGCAGTATTTT
V: TRBV4-3; length: 18; size: -; D: -; J: TRBJ2-1; CDR3: CASSPVGVAASSYNEQFF; DNA: TGCGCCAGCAGCCCCGTGGGGGTAGCGGCGAGCTCCTACAATGAGCAGTTCTTC
V: TRBV19; length: 11; size: -; D: -; J: TRBJ2-3; CDR3: CASSGGDTQYF; DNA: TGTGCCAGTAGTGGGGGGGATACGCAGTATTTT
V: TRBV13; length: 13; size: -; D: -; J: TRBJ1-1; CDR3: CASSLNLGTEAFF; DNA: TGTGCCAGCAGCTTAAACCTGGGGACTGAAGCTTTCTTT
V: TRBV7-8; length: 15; size: -; D: -; J: TRBJ1-1; CDR3: CASNPWPEPSTEAFF; DNA: TGTGCCAGCAACCCGTGGCCCGAGCCGAGCACTGAAGCTTTCTTT
V: TRBV27; length: 15; size: -; D: TRBD2; J: TRBJ2-7; CDR3: CASSPGGGESYEQYF; DNA: TGTGCCAGCAGTCCCGGGGGAGGGGAATCCTACGAGCAGTACTTC
V: TRBV29-1; length: 13; size: -; D: -; J: TRBJ2-5; CDR3: CSVELPVQETQYF; DNA: TGCAGCGTTGAACTCCCAGTCCAAGAGACCCAGTACTTC
V: TRBV29-1; length: 15; size: -; D: TRBD2; J: TRBJ2-2; CDR3: CSVELAGRNTGELFF; DNA: TGCAGCGTTGAGTTAGCGGGACGCAACACCGGGGAGCTGTTTTTT
V: TRBV27; length: 14; size: once; D: -; J: TRBJ2-7; CDR3: CASSDSRGLYEQYF; DNA: TGTGCCAGCAGTGACAGCAGGGGCCTGTACGAGCAGTACTTC
V: TRBV6-1; length: 13; size: -; D: -; J: TRBJ2-1; CDR3: CASSTGRVHEQFF; DNA: TGTGCCAGCAGTACCGGGCGCGTGCATGAGCAGTTCTTC
V: TRBV7-3; length: 17; size: -; D: -; J: TRBJ1-1; CDR3: CASSLYPALGPGTEAFF; DNA: TGTGCCAGCAGCTTATATCCGGCGTTGGGCCCTGGGACTGAAGCTTTCTTT
V: TRBV9; length: 12; size: once; D: -; J: TRBJ1-1; CDR3: CASSVEAGEAFF; DNA: TGTGCCAGCAGCGTAGAAGCGGGTGAAGCTTTCTTT
V: TRBV7-2; length: 11; size: few; D: TRBD2; J: TRBJ2-7; CDR3: CASREVYEQYF; DNA: TGTGCCAGCCGGGAGGTATACGAGCAGTACTTC
V: TRBV15; length: 17; size: -; D: -; J: TRBJ2-4; CDR3: CATSRGGVNVAKNIQYF; DNA: TGTGCCACCAGCAGAGGTGGGGTAAATGTAGCCAAAAACATTCAGTACTTC